The 9 T cell receptor beta chains below were found in one sample sequenced in a study of metastatic and nonmetastatic thyroid tumors. TCRdb re-clonotyped the PCR reads through MiXCR. The sample holds around 25,000 clones, 13% seen once. Patients were all untreated before their thyroid surgery. Specimen: blood. The receptors originated from a female donor with papillary thyroid cancer or a benign thyroid nodule (not recorded which). Some clones in this sample may be carry-over from other donors' samples.

This clone has ten or more counts. The chain employs TRBV12-3 or TRBV12-4 and TRBJ2-1; 13 positions agree with TRBD2. The CDR3 has 17 residues. With V trimmed by 4 bases and J by 6 bases, 9 bases remained unmatched. DNA for the CDR3: TGTGCCAGCAGTTCCAGAGGACTAGCGGGAGCCGGCAATGAGCAGTTCTTC. Protein product: CASSSRGLAGAGNEQFF.

This clone showed up many times. The gene calls are TRBV20-1 and TRBJ1-2, with D tentatively TRBD1 (6 bases). Trimming cost V 3 bases and J 7 bases, with 12 bases left between them. There are 12 residues in the CDR3. Germline-derived CDR1 and CDR2 are DFQATT and SNEGSKA (reference sequence). The CDR3 reads CSASPDSAGYTF. The CDR3 coding sequence is TGCAGTGCTAGCCCGGACAGTGCTGGCTACACCTTC.

The CDR3 nucleotides are TGTGCCAGCAGCTCCCGAGTCTCGAACACTGAAGCTTTCTTT. Amino acid sequence: CASSSRVSNTEAFF. The chain couples TRBV11-2 to TRBJ1-1; D ambiguous. Per germline, CDR1 SGHAT and CDR2 FQNNGV. This CDR3 is 14 amino acids long. Trimming removed 4 bases at V and 1 base at J, with 10 bases between.

This clone was counted at least ten times. This sample includes further DNA sequences coding for the same CDR3. The chain is built from TRBV16 and TRBJ1-2, with TRBD1 as a possible D gene (6 bases). V was trimmed by 7 bases and J by 7 bases, leaving 13 bases between them. Germline V CDR1 and CDR2: KGHSY, FQNENV. The CDR3 has 12 residues. DNA for the CDR3: TGTGCCAGCACCCCAGGGGAGCCTGGCTACACCTTC. This translates into CASTPGEPGYTF.

In this sample, this clone turned up many times. The chain recombines TRBV7-8 with TRBJ1-1, with unresolved D. V gave up 0 bases and J gave up 6 bases, with 8 bases separating them. From germline, CDR1 is SGHVS and CDR2 FQNEAQ. The CDR3 has 13 residues. The DNA of the CDR3 is TGTGCCAGCAGCTTAGCAGGGCTCCCTGAAGCTTTCTTT. It translates to CASSLAGLPEAFF.

This clone has just a few counts. The junction differs from germline at one of its ends, possibly a read error. The chain couples TRBV6-2 or TRBV6-3 to TRBJ2-2; tentative D call: TRBD2 (7 bases). Germline V gene data show CDR1 as MNHEY and CDR2 as SVGEGT. This CDR3 region has 16 residues. The CDR3 region is CASSYVAPGEGGELFF. CDR3 DNA sequence: TGTGCCAGCAGTTACGTAGCCCCCGGAGAGGGGGGGGAGCTGTTCTTT.

The sample holds many counts of this clone. CDR3 sequence: CASSQDPASGNEQFF. CDR3 bases: TGTGCCAGCAGCCAAGATCCGGCTAGCGGGAATGAGCAGTTCTTC. V is TRBV4-2 and J is TRBJ2-1, with TRBD2 identical over 8 bases. The V gene end was trimmed by 0 bases and the J gene end by 7 bases; junction bases not matched to a gene: 5. The CDR3 runs 15 residues. Per germline, CDR1 LGHNA and CDR2 YNFKEQ.

This clone was found many times. This chain connects TRBV3-1 to TRBJ1-2, with TRBD1 matching 8 bases. This CDR3 is 17 amino acids long. Unmatched junction bases numbered 11, after V lost 1 base and J lost 4 bases. In germline, CDR1 is LGHDT, CDR2 YNNKEL (reference sequence). In DNA, the CDR3 is TGTGCCAGCAGCCAAGGTTCCCCTGGCAGGGGGCCCTATGGCTACACCTTC. Translating gives CASSQGSPGRGPYGYTF.

This clone was picked up many times. The chain is built from TRBV6-1 and TRBJ2-3; 7 bases fit TRBD2. This CDR3 is built from 14 residues. V was clipped by 10 bases and J by 0 bases; unmatched bases: 7. Germline CDR1 MNHNS, CDR2 SASEGT. The CDR3: CAMRLAQSTDTQYF. The DNA for the CDR3 is TGTGCCATGCGACTAGCACAGAGCACAGATACGCAGTATTTT.